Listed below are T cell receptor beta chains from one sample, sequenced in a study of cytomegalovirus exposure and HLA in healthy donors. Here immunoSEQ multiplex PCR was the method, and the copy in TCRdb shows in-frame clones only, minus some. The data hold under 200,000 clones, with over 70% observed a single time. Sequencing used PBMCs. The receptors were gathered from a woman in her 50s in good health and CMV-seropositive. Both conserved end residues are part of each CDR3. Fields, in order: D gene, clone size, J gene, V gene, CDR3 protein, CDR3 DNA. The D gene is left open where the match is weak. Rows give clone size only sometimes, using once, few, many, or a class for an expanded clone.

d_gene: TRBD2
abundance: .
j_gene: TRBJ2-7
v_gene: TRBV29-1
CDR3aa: CSVATSATTYEQYF
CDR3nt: TGCAGCGTAGCAACTAGCGCGACGACCTACGAGCAGTACTTC

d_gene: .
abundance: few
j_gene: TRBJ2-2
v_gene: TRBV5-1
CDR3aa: CASNLQGSTGELFF
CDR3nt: TGCGCCAGCAACCTCCAGGGTTCCACCGGGGAGCTGTTTTTT

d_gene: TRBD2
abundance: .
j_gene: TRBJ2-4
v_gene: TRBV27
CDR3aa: CASRLAGSKNIQYF
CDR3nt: TGTGCCAGCAGATTAGCGGGATCCAAAAACATTCAGTACTTC

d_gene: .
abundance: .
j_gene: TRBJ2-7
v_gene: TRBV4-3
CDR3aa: CASSQGGGQDLYEQYF
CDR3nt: TGCGCCAGCAGCCAAGGGGGGGGACAGGACCTCTACGAGCAGTACTTC

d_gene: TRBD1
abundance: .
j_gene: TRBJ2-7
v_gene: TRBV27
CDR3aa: CASSLSPRTGYEQYF
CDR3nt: TGTGCCAGCAGTTTATCACCCCGGACAGGGTACGAGCAGTACTTC

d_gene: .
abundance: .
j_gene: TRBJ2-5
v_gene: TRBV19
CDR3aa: CASRSPQGETQYF
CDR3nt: TGTGCCAGTAGATCCCCCCAGGGCGAGACCCAGTACTTC

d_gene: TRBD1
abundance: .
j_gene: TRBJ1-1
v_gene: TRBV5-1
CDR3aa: CASSWGQGLNTEAFF
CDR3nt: TGCGCCAGCAGCTGGGGACAGGGACTGAACACTGAAGCTTTCTTT

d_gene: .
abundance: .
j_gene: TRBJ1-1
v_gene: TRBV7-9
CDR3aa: CASSLSGGGGTEAFF
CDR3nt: TGTGCCAGCAGCCTCTCGGGGGGCGGCGGCACTGAAGCTTTCTTT

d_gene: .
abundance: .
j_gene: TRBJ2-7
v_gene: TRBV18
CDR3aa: CASSPPSSYEQYF
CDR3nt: TGTGCCAGCTCACCCCCTAGCTCCTACGAGCAGTACTTC

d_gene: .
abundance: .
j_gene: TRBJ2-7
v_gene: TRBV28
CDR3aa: CASSLLSSYEQYF
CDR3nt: TGTGCCAGCAGTTTACTCAGCTCCTACGAGCAGTACTTC

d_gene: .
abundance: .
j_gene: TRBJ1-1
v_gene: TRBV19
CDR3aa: CASSITGLMNTEAFF
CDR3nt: TGTGCCAGTAGTATAACAGGGTTAATGAACACTGAAGCTTTCTTT

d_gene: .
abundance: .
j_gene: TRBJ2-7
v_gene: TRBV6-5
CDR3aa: CASSPTYRTVYEQYF
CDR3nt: TGTGCCAGCAGCCCAACTTACAGGACAGTTTACGAGCAGTACTTC

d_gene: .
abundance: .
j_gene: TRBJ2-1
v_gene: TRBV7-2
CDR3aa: CASSQKGPYNEQFF
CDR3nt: TGTGCCAGCAGTCAAAAGGGGCCCTACAATGAGCAGTTCTTC

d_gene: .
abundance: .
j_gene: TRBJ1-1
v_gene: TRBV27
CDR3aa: CASSSSTGFEAFF
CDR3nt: TGTGCCAGCAGTTCCTCGACCGGGTTTGAAGCTTTCTTT

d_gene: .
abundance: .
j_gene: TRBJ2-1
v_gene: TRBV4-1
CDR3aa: CASSLRGLGASSYNEQFF
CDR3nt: TGCGCCAGCAGCCTCCGTGGCCTGGGAGCCTCCTCCTACAATGAGCAGTTCTTC

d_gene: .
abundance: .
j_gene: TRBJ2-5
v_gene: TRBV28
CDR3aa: CASIGGKETQYF
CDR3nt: TGTGCCAGCATTGGAGGGAAAGAGACCCAGTACTTC

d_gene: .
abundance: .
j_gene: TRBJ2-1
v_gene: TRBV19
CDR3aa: CASSDGGAPIYNEQFF
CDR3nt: TGTGCCAGTTCCGACGGCGGGGCCCCCATCTACAATGAGCAGTTCTTC

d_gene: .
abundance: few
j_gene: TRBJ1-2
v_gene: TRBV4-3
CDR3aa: CASSQDSRVHYGYTF
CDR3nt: TGCGCCAGCAGCCAAGATTCCCGGGTGCACTATGGCTACACCTTC

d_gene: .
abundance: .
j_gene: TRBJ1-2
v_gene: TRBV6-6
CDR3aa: CASSYSTANYGYTF
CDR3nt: TGTGCCAGCAGTTACTCTACAGCTAACTATGGCTACACCTTC

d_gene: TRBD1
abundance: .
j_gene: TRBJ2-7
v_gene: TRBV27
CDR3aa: CASSLLAKTGVQYEQYF
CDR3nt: TGTGCCAGCAGTTTATTGGCTAAGACAGGGGTTCAATACGAGCAGTACTTC